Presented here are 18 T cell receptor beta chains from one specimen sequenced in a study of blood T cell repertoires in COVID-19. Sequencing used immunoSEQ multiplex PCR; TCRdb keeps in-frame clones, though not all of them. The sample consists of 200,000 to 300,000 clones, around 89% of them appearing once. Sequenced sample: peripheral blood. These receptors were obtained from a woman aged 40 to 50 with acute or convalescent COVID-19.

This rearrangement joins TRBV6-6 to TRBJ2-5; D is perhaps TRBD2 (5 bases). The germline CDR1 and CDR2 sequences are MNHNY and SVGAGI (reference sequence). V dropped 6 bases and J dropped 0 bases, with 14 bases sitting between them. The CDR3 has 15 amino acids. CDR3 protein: CASRTYSDYQETQYF. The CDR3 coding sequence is TGTGCCAGCAGAACTTATAGCGACTACCAAGAGACCCAGTACTTC.

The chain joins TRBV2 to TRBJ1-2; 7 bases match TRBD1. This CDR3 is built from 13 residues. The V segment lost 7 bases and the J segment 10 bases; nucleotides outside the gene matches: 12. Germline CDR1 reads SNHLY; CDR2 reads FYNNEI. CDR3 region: CASNKQGFQDYTF. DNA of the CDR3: TGTGCCAGCAATAAACAGGGGTTCCAGGACTACACCTTC.

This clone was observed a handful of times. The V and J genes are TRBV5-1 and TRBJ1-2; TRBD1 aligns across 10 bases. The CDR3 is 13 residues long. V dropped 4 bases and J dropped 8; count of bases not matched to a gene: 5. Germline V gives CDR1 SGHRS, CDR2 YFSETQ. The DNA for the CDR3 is TGCGCCAGCAGCCCGACAGGGGGCGCGGGCTACACCTTC. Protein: CASSPTGGAGYTF.

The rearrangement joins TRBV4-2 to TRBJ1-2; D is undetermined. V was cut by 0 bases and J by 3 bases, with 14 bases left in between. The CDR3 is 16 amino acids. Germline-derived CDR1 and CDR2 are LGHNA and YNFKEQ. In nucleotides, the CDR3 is TGTGCCAGCAGCCAAGACTCGGAGCGAGGGTACTATGGCTACACCTTC. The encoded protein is CASSQDSERGYYGYTF.

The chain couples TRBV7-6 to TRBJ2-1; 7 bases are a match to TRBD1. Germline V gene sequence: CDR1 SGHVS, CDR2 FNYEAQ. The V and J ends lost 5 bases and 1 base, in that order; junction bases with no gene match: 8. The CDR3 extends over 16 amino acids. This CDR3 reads CASSQAIQGSYNEQFF. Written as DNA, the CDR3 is TGTGCCAGCAGCCAAGCAATACAGGGGTCCTACAATGAGCAGTTCTTC.

The DNA for the CDR3 is TGTGCCAGCAGCCAGACCGGGACAGGGGGCGAACAGCCCCAGCATTTT. This codes for CASSQTGTGGEQPQHF. The J gene is TRBJ1-5, the V gene TRBV4-2; 12 bases fit TRBD1. J gave up 7 bases and V 3 bases, and 7 bases lay outside the gene matches. CDR1 is LGHNA, CDR2 YNFKEQ, per germline. CDR3 length: 16 residues.

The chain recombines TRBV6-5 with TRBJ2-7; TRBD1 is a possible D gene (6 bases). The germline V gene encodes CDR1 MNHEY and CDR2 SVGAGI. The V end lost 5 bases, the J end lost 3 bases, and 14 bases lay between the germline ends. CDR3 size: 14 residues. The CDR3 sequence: CASSRAPGVYEQYV. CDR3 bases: TGTGCCAGCAGTCGGGCCCCAGGGGTCTACGAGCAGTACGTC.

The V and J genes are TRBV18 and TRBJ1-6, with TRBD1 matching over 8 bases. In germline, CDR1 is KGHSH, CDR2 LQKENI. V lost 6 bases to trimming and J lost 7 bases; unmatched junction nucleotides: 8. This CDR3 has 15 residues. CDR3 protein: CASSSGTGQNSPLHF. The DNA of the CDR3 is TGTGCCAGCTCCTCCGGGACAGGACAGAATTCACCCCTCCACTTT.

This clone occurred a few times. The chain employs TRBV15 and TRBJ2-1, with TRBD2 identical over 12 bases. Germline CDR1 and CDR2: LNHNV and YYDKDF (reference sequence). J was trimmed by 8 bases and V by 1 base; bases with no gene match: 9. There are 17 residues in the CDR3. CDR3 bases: TGTGCCACCAGCAGAGCCCCCTCTAGCGGGGGGGCTGATGAGCAGTTCTTC. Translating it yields CATSRAPSSGGADEQFF.

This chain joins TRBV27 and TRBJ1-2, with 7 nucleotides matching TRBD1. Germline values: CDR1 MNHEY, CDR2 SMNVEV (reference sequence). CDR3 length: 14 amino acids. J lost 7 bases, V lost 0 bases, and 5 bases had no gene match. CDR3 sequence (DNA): TGTGCCAGCAGTTTATCCCCACAGGGGTCTGGCTACACCTTC. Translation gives CASSLSPQGSGYTF.

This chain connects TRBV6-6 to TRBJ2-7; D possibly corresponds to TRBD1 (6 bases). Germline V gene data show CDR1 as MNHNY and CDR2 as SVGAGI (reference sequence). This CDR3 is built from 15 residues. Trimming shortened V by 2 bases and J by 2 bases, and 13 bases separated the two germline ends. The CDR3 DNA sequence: TGTGCCAGCAGTTACAGACAGGTCACCACCTACGAGCAGTACGTC. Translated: CASSYRQVTTYEQYV.

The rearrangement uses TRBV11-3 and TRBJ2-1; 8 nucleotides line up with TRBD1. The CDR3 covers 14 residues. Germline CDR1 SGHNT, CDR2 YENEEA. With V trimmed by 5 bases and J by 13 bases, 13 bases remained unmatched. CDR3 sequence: CASSALGDTGGQFF. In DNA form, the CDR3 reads TGTGCCAGCAGCGCATTAGGAGATACAGGGGGTCAGTTCTTC.

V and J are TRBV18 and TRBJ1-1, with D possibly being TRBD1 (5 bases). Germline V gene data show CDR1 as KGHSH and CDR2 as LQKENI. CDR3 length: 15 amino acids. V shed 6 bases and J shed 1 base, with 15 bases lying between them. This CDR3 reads CASSPREDKNTEAFF. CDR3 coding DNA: TGTGCCAGCTCCCCCAGGGAGGATAAGAACACTGAAGCTTTCTTT.

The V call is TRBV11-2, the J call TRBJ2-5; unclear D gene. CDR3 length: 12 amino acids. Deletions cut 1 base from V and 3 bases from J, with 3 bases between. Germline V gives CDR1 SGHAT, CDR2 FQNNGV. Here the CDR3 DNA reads TGTGCCAGCAGCTTAGTAGAAGAGACCCAGTACTTC. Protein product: CASSLVEETQYF. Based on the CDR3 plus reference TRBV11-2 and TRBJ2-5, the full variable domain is EAGVAQSPRYKIIEKRQSVAFWCNPISGHATLYWYQQILGQGPKLLIQFQNNGVVDDSQLPKDRFSAERLKGVDSTLKIQPAKLEDSAVYLCASSLVEETQYFGPGTRLLVL.

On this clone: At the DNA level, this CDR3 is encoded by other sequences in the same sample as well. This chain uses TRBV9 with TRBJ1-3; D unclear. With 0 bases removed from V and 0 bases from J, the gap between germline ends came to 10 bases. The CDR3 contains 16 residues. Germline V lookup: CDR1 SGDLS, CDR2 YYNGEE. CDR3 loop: CASSVDEVRSGNTIYF. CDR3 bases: TGTGCCAGCAGCGTAGACGAGGTCCGCTCTGGAAACACCATATATTTT. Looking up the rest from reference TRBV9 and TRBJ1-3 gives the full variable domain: DSGVTQTPKHLITATGQRVTLRCSPRSGDLSVYWYQQSLDQGLQFLIQYYNGEERAKGNILERFSAQQFPDLHSELNLSSLELGDSALYFCASSVDEVRSGNTIYFGEGSWLTVV.

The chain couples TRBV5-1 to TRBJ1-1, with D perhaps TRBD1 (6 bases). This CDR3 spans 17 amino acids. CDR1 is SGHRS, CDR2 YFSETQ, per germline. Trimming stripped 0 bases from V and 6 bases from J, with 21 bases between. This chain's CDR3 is CASSLALAGQGGAEAFF. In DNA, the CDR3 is TGCGCCAGCAGCTTGGCCCTCGCCGGACAAGGGGGGGCTGAAGCTTTCTTT.

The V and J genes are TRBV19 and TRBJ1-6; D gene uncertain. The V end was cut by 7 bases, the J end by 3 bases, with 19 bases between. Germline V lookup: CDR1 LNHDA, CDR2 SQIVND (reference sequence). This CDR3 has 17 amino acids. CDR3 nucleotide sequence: TGTGCCAGTAAGGGAGGTGACGGAGGATACTATAATTCACCCCTCCACTTT. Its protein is CASKGGDGGYYNSPLHF.

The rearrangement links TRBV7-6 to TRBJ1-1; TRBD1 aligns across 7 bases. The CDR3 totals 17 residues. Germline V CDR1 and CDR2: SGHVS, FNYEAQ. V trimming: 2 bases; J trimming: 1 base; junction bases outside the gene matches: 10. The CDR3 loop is CASSLSPSGTENTEAFF. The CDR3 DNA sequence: TGTGCCAGCAGCTTAAGCCCGTCTGGGACAGAGAACACTGAAGCTTTCTTT.